Listed below are T cell receptor beta chains from one sample, sequenced in a study of blood T cell repertoires in COVID-19. Assay: immunoSEQ multiplex PCR; the TCRdb copy retains only in-frame clones and omits some. The sample comprises approximately 190,000 clones, around 85% of which are singletons, and around 1.9% rests with the top ten. What was sequenced was peripheral blood. The source is a man aged 65-85 years with active or convalescent COVID-19. CDR3s include the opening cysteine and the closing phenylalanine or tryptophan. The order of the fields is clone size, D gene, J gene, V gene, CDR3 protein, CDR3 DNA. D genes are given only for firm matches. Some rows have no size entry. The others give once, few or many, or a class for an expanded clone.

.,.,TRBJ1-3,TRBV18,CASSPIGHSSSGNTIYF,TGTGCCAGCTCACCAATAGGACACTCAAGCTCTGGAAACACCATATATTTT
.,.,TRBJ2-7,TRBV18,CASSPRGAGYEQYF,TGTGCCAGCTCACCCAGGGGGGCGGGATACGAGCAGTACTTC
.,TRBD2,TRBJ2-3,TRBV19,CASSSLAGGPGRWYF,TGTGCCAGTAGTAGCCTAGCGGGGGGGCCGGGACGTTGGTATTTT
.,TRBD1,TRBJ2-7,TRBV7-6,CASSPTGNSYEQYF,TGTGCCAGCAGCCCGACAGGGAATAGTTACGAGCAGTACTTC
.,.,TRBJ1-1,TRBV20-1,CSAGAIPFF,TGCAGCGCTGGAGCAATTCCTTTCTTT
.,.,TRBJ1-4,TRBV5-5,CASSPVFPTNEKLFF,TGTGCCAGCAGCCCGGTATTTCCAACTAATGAAAAACTGTTTTTT
.,TRBD1,TRBJ2-7,TRBV2,CASSADRGLYEQYF,TGTGCCAGCAGTGCCGACAGGGGGCTATACGAGCAGTACTTC
once,TRBD1,TRBJ2-7,TRBV4-1,CASSRKGQGNSYEQYF,TGCGCCAGCAGCCGAAAAGGACAGGGCAACTCCTACGAGCAGTACTTC
.,TRBD1,TRBJ1-6,TRBV28,CASSPGQGGSSYNSPLHF,TGTGCCAGCAGTCCGGGACAGGGGGGGAGCTCCTATAATTCACCCCTCCACTTT
.,TRBD2,TRBJ2-1,TRBV3-1/TRBV3-2,CASSPSGLAGHNEQFF,TGTGCCAGCAGCCCCTCCGGACTAGCGGGCCACAATGAGCAGTTCTTC
.,TRBD2,TRBJ2-5,TRBV27,CASSFWGGGETQYF,TGTGCCAGCAGTTTTTGGGGGGGTGGGGAGACCCAGTACTTC
.,.,TRBJ1-4,TRBV28,CASSLGRGRRTNEKLFF,TGTGCCAGCAGTTTAGGGCGGGGCAGGCGAACTAATGAAAAACTGTTTTTT
.,.,TRBJ2-2,TRBV5-1,CASSYVDTGELFF,TGCGCCAGCAGTTATGTCGACACCGGGGAGCTGTTTTTT
.,.,TRBJ2-7,TRBV2,CASREDSLYEQYF,TGTGCCAGCAGGGAGGACAGTTTATACGAGCAGTACTTC
few,TRBD1,TRBJ1-5,TRBV7-2,CASSSTGTAAGQNQPQHF,TGTGCCAGCAGCTCTACCGGGACAGCTGCCGGGCAAAATCAGCCCCAGCATTTT
.,.,TRBJ1-1,TRBV9,CASSAGVGTEAFF,TGTGCCAGCAGCGCAGGGGTTGGGACTGAAGCTTTCTTT
.,.,TRBJ1-4,TRBV5-6,CASSLARGRGNEKLFF,TGTGCCAGCAGCTTGGCTCGTGGCAGGGGCAATGAAAAACTGTTTTTT
.,.,TRBJ2-1,TRBV29-1,CSVDQGIDNEQFF,TGCAGCGTTGACCAGGGTATAGACAATGAGCAGTTCTTC
.,TRBD2,TRBJ2-3,TRBV5-1,CASSSGLAGGLSSTDTQYF,TGCGCCAGCAGCTCGGGACTAGCGGGGGGGCTTTCTAGCACAGATACGCAGTATTTT
.,.,TRBJ2-2,TRBV7-9,CASSSTGAAGELFF,TGTGCCAGCAGCTCGACAGGAGCGGCCGGGGAGCTGTTTTTT
.,.,TRBJ1-2,TRBV29-1,CSVGPGANYGYTF,TGCAGCGTTGGCCCAGGGGCTAACTATGGCTACACCTTC
.,TRBD1,TRBJ2-5,TRBV5-1,CASSLGQGVMETQYF,TGCGCCAGCAGCCTGGGACAGGGGGTGATGGAGACCCAGTACTTC
.,TRBD1,TRBJ1-1,TRBV6-5,CASRLDRVKTEAFF,TGTGCCAGCAGACTCGACAGGGTAAAGACTGAAGCTTTCTTT
.,.,TRBJ2-7,TRBV18,CASSQTSYEQYF,TGTGCCAGCTCACAAACATCCTACGAGCAGTACTTC
.,TRBD1,TRBJ1-6,TRBV9,CASSARQGTYNSPLHF,TGTGCCAGCAGCGCCAGACAGGGAACCTATAATTCACCCCTCCACTTT
.,TRBD1,TRBJ2-7,TRBV10-2,CASKGDSTYEQYF,TGCGCCAGCAAGGGGGACAGTACCTACGAGCAGTACTTC
.,TRBD2,TRBJ2-1,TRBV6-5,CATLLAGGNEQFF,TGTGCCACCCTACTAGCGGGAGGCAATGAGCAGTTCTTC
.,.,TRBJ1-6,TRBV5-5,CASSLLTDNSPLHF,TGTGCCAGCAGCCTATTGACAGATAATTCACCCCTCCACTTT
.,TRBD1,TRBJ1-1,TRBV30,CACTGQLNTEAFF,TGTGCCTGCACGGGACAGTTGAACACTGAAGCTTTCTTT
.,.,TRBJ1-5,TRBV7-2,CASSLGQNQPQHF,TGTGCCAGCAGCCTCGGACAGAATCAGCCCCAGCATTTT
.,.,TRBJ2-1,TRBV6-5,CASNLRVSNEQFF,TGTGCCAGCAACCTCCGCGTTAGTAATGAGCAGTTCTTC
.,TRBD2,TRBJ2-7,TRBV28,CASSSKPGLAVEQYF,TGTGCCAGCAGTTCCAAACCGGGACTAGCTGTTGAGCAGTACTTC
.,TRBD1,TRBJ2-1,TRBV10-3,CAISEGDRAVSGQFF,TGTGCCATCAGTGAAGGGGACAGGGCGGTGAGTGGGCAGTTCTTC
.,.,TRBJ2-2,TRBV18,CASSPRDSGELFF,TGTGCCAGCTCACCGCGGGACTCCGGGGAGCTGTTTTTT
.,.,TRBJ2-1,TRBV3-1/TRBV3-2,CASSQVSGEQFF,TGTGCCAGCAGCCAAGTGTCGGGGGAGCAGTTCTTC
.,TRBD1,TRBJ2-6,TRBV5-6,CASSLGPGQYSGANVLTF,TGTGCCAGCAGCTTGGGACCGGGACAGTACTCTGGGGCCAACGTCCTGACTTTC
.,.,TRBJ1-6,TRBV28,CASRQENNSPLHF,TGTGCCAGCAGACAGGAGAATAATTCACCCCTCCACTTT
.,TRBD1,TRBJ1-4,TRBV28,CASSIQGAREKLFF,TGTGCCAGCAGCATACAGGGGGCAAGGGAAAAACTGTTTTTT
.,.,TRBJ1-2,TRBV4-1,CASSQGQTNYGYTF,TGCGCCAGCAGCCAAGGACAAACTAACTATGGCTACACCTTC
.,TRBD1,TRBJ2-7,TRBV24-1,CATSDRTGGFHEQYF,TGTGCCACCAGTGACCGGACAGGGGGGTTCCACGAGCAGTACTTC
.,.,TRBJ2-3,TRBV11-2,CASSLAGSTDTQYF,TGTGCCAGCAGCTTAGCGGGGAGCACAGATACGCAGTATTTT